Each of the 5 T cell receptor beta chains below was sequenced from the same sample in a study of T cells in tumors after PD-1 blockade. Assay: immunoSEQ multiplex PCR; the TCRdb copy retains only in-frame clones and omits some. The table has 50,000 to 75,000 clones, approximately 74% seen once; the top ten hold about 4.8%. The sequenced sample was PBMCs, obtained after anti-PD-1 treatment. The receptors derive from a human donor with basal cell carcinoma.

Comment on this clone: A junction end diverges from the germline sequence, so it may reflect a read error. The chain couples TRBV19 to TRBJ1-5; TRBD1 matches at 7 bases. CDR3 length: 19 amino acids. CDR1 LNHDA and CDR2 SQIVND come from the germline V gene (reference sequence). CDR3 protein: CPRGGTTGEDKNSNQPQHF. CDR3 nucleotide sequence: TGTCCCAGGGGGGGGACTACAGGGGAAGATAAAAATAGCAATCAGCCCCAGCATTTT.

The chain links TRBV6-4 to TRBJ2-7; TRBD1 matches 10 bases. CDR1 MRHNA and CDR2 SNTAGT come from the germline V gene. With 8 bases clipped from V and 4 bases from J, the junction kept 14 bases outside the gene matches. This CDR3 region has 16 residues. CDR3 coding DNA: TGTGCCAGCCACTATGAGGACGGACAGGGGGGTTACGAGCAGTACTTC. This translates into CASHYEDGQGGYEQYF.

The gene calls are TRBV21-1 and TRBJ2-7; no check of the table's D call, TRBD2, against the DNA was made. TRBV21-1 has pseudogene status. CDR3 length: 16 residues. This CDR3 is CASSKGPSGASYEQYF. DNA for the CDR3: TGTGCCAGCAGCAAAGGACCTAGCGGGGCCTCCTACGAGCAGTACTTC.

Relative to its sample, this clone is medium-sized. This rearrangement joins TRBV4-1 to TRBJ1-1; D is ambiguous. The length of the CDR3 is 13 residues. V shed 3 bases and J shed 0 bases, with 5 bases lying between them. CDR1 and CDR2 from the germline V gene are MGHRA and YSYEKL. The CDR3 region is CASSHPLNTEAFF. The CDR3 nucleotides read TGCGCCAGCAGCCACCCTTTGAACACTGAAGCTTTCTTT.

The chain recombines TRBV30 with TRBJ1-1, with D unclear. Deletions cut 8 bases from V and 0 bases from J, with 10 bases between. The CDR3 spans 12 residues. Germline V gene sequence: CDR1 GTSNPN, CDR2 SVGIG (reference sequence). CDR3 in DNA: TGTGCCCGGACGGTCATGAACACTGAAGCTTTCTTT. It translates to CARTVMNTEAFF.